These T cell receptor beta chains were read from a single sample in a study of monozygotic twins with cystic fibrosis. The assay was immunoSEQ multiplex PCR, and TCRdb's table has in-frame clones only and misses some. The data contain just under 20,000 clones, less than 95% of them singletons. The sequencing sample was made of blood. The receptors shown here come from a girl aged 2-10 years with cystic fibrosis. Each CDR3 is given with its conserved first and last residue. The D gene is left open where the match is weak. The listing skips clone size in some rows; elsewhere it reads once, few, many or a size class.

V	D	size	J	length	CDR3	DNA
TRBV5-1	-	-	TRBJ1-1	13	CASSLGGGTEAFF	TGCGCCAGCAGCTTGGGAGGGGGCACTGAAGCTTTCTTT
TRBV19	-	few	TRBJ1-1	13	CASSIFGGNEAFF	TGTGCCAGTAGTATTTTCGGGGGGAATGAAGCTTTCTTT
TRBV29-1	TRBD1	-	TRBJ2-7	12	CSVGTGSYEQYF	TGCAGCGTTGGGACAGGGTCCTACGAGCAGTACTTC
TRBV27	TRBD1	-	TRBJ2-2	17	CASSSTSGTGVTGELFF	TGTGCCAGCAGTTCAACATCCGGGACAGGGGTCACCGGGGAGCTGTTTTTT
TRBV5-1	TRBD1	-	TRBJ2-5	15	CASSLGRQGSETQYF	TGCGCCAGCAGCTTGGGGAGACAGGGTTCGGAGACCCAGTACTTC
TRBV4-1	-	-	TRBJ1-1	16	CASSQDRWTFNTEAFF	TGCGCCAGCAGCCAAGATCGCTGGACATTTAACACTGAAGCTTTCTTT
TRBV9	TRBD2	-	TRBJ2-2	16	CASSSTSGPNTGELFF	TGTGCCAGCAGCTCAACTAGCGGGCCGAACACCGGGGAGCTGTTTTTT
TRBV5-1	-	-	TRBJ2-3	14	CASSPAGGTDTQYF	TGCGCCAGCAGCCCAGCGGGCGGCACAGATACGCAGTATTTT
TRBV21-1	-	-	TRBJ1-1	19	CASSKVRDRGRGMGTEAFF	TGTGCCAGCAGCAAAGTGCGGGACAGGGGGCGCGGTATGGGAACTGAAGCTTTCTTT
TRBV27	-	-	TRBJ2-7	14	CASSFKSPSYEQYF	TGTGCCAGCAGTTTCAAATCACCGAGTTACGAGCAGTACTTC
TRBV4-3	-	-	TRBJ2-5	15	CASSQDTGKGETQYF	TGCGCCAGCAGCCAAGATACAGGGAAGGGGGAGACCCAGTACTTC
TRBV12-5	-	-	TRBJ1-1	15	CASGLVIRGNTEAFF	TGTGCTAGTGGTTTGGTAATTAGGGGCAACACTGAAGCTTTCTTT
TRBV4-1	-	-	TRBJ1-1	11	CASSQNTEAFF	TGCGCCAGCAGCCAAAACACTGAAGCTTTCTTT
TRBV29-1	TRBD1	-	TRBJ2-5	14	CSVEAGGLQETQYF	TGCAGCGTTGAGGCAGGGGGCTTACAAGAGACCCAGTACTTC
TRBV10-3	TRBD1	-	TRBJ2-2	19	CAITPSGDRGPEKGRELFF	TGTGCCATCACCCCCTCGGGGGACAGGGGCCCCGAAAAGGGGCGGGAGCTGTTTTTT
TRBV25-1	-	-	TRBJ2-1	12	CASSAQGDEQFF	TGTGCCAGCAGTGCCCAGGGTGATGAGCAGTTCTTC
TRBV2	-	few	TRBJ2-7	11	CASSETDEQYF	TGTGCCAGCAGTGAGACGGACGAGCAGTACTTC
TRBV30	-	once	TRBJ1-1	15	CAWSVRLWGTTEAFF	TGTGCCTGGAGTGTACGTTTATGGGGAACCACTGAAGCTTTCTTT
TRBV15	-	-	TRBJ2-7	16	CATSRDRRAVAYEQYF	TGTGCCACCAGCAGAGATCGGAGGGCCGTAGCATACGAGCAGTACTTC
TRBV4-3	-	-	TRBJ1-5	14	CASSQVEGDQPQHF	TGCGCCAGCAGCCAAGTGGAGGGGGACCAGCCCCAGCATTTT
TRBV4-1	TRBD1	-	TRBJ1-3	17	CASSQGRGSGSGNTIYF	TGCGCCAGCAGCCAAGGCAGGGGGTCTGGCTCTGGAAACACCATATATTTT
TRBV28	TRBD1	-	TRBJ1-5	16	CASSSETGGSNQPQHF	TGTGCCAGCAGTTCTGAGACAGGGGGAAGCAATCAGCCCCAGCATTTT